The entry below gives a single T cell receptor (beta chain) sequence along with its context. Antigen: not known. The data belong to a study of identifying expanded T cells in peripheral blood. Findings of the study overall: Differentially abundant clones: about 1.2 between replicates, 16.4 at two to three weeks, around 20 at four.

Only in-frame clones appear in the TCRdb table, and some are missing; sequencing was by immunoSEQ multiplex PCR. The sample includes 100,000 or so clones, over 70% of them seen just once. No infections or other immune events were documented during collection. Germline values: CDR1 LNHDA, CDR2 SQIVND (reference sequence). The V end lost 7 bases, the J end lost 6 bases, and 15 bases lay between the germline ends. The CDR3 spans 13 residues. The sequenced sample consisted of blood. The receptor was derived from a person aged 18-69 years in good health. The V call is TRBV19, the J call TRBJ1-1; D possibly corresponds to TRBD1 (5 bases). CDR3: CASTNGGVAEAFF. As DNA, the CDR3 is TGTGCCAGTACCAATGGGGGGGTCGCTGAAGCTTTCTTT.